The 19 T cell receptor beta chains given below trace back to one sample, sequenced in a study of spatial heterogeneity in lung cancer. The sample's time point: sample taken at primary tumor resection. TCRdb analysed the 5' RACE reads with MiXCR anew, one entry per CDR3 protein. The sample contains 55,000 to 70,000 distinct CDR3 sequences, roughly 6.4% of which appear only once. The specimen comprised PBMCs, sampled at surgery. The receptors originated from a female donor with early-stage non-small cell lung cancer.

This clonotype has just a few counts. The chain joins TRBV7-6 to TRBJ1-3; no clear D gene. V lost 5 bases, J lost 0 bases, and 11 bases lay in between. Germline loops: CDR1 SGHVS, CDR2 FNYEAQ. This CDR3 has 15 amino acids. The CDR3 DNA is TGTGCCAGCAGCCGTTCAGACCTCTCTGGAAACACCATATATTTT. Translating gives CASSRSDLSGNTIYF.

The sample holds a few counts of this clonotype. The chain recombines TRBV19 with TRBJ1-3; maybe TRBD1 (5 bases). Germline CDR1 and CDR2: LNHDA and SQIVND (reference sequence). Trimming shortened V by 6 bases and J by 0 bases, and 15 bases separated the two germline ends. The CDR3 totals 16 residues. The DNA of the CDR3 is TGTGCCAGTAGGACCAGGGACCTCACCTCTGGAAACACCATATATTTT. Translating gives CASRTRDLTSGNTIYF.

The rearrangement joins TRBV29-1 to TRBJ2-7, with D maybe TRBD1 (5 bases). Germline assignment: CDR1 SQVTM and CDR2 ANQGSEA. CDR3 length equals 12 residues. Trimming removed 4 bases from V and 2 bases from J, with 9 bases in between. This chain's CDR3 is CSVAQVAYEQYF. CDR3 coding DNA: TGCAGCGTTGCACAGGTCGCCTACGAGCAGTACTTC.

This clonotype was recorded many times. The germline gene is not matched at one end of the junction; a read error may be the cause. The V gene is TRBV20-1, the J gene TRBJ2-3, with a possible D match to TRBD1 (6 bases). CDR3 length: 16 residues. From germline, CDR1 is DFQATT and CDR2 SNEGSKA (reference sequence). This chain's CDR3 is CSARDWSDSRTDTQYF. The CDR3 nucleotides are TGCAGTGCTAGAGATTGGTCGGACAGCCGCACGGATACGCAGTATTTT.

A few counts support this clonotype. The rearrangement uses TRBV20-1 and TRBJ1-6; TRBD1 is a possible D gene (5 bases). This CDR3 has 15 amino acids. In germline, CDR1 is DFQATT, CDR2 SNEGSKA (reference sequence). Trimming removed 4 bases from V and 5 bases from J, with 15 bases in between. Written as DNA, the CDR3 is TGCAGTGCTATCTCTCTGGGGGTGAATAATTCACCCCTCCACTTT. It codes for CSAISLGVNNSPLHF.

The sample holds many counts of this clonotype. J is TRBJ1-1 and V is TRBV13, with D possibly TRBD1 on 5 matching bases. V lost 10 bases, J lost 6 bases, and 18 bases lay in between. The CDR3 spans 13 residues. Germline V gives CDR1 PRHDT, CDR2 FYEKMQ (reference sequence). The CDR3 DNA reads as TGTGCCACCACTGGGGGTCTTTACCCTGAAGCTTTCTTT. It is translated as CATTGGLYPEAFF.

This chain links TRBV9 with TRBJ2-2; no clear D gene. V lost 1 base and J lost 7, with 5 bases in between. Germline CDR1 reads SGDLS; CDR2 reads YYNGEE. The CDR3 sequence is 12 residues long. CDR3 sequence: CASSVYYGELFF. In nucleotides, the CDR3 is TGTGCCAGCAGCGTATATTACGGGGAGCTGTTTTTT.

This clonotype was seen many times. This chain uses TRBV4-2 with TRBJ2-2; no reliable D call. Per germline, CDR1 LGHNA and CDR2 YNFKEQ. V was clipped by 4 bases and J by 6 bases, with 12 bases between them. CDR3 length: 14 amino acids. As DNA, the CDR3 is TGTGCCAGCAGCCCGGCCCAAGTCTCCGGGGAGCTGTTTTTT. It encodes CASSPAQVSGELFF.

The chain couples TRBV9 to TRBJ1-1; TRBD1 might be the D (5 bases). This CDR3 contains 15 residues. Germline V gene lookup returns CDR1 SGDLS and CDR2 YYNGEE. V lost 0 bases to trimming and J lost 6 bases, with 15 bases between them. Here the CDR3 reads CASSVEPVGAAEAFF. The CDR3 DNA reads TGTGCCAGCAGCGTAGAGCCCGTAGGGGCAGCTGAAGCTTTCTTT.

The V gene is TRBV12-3 or TRBV12-4, the J gene TRBJ1-6; possible D gene TRBD1, 5 bases. The CDR3 runs 13 residues. V was trimmed by 2 bases and J by 10 bases, leaving 9 bases between them. The CDR3 DNA reads as TGTGCCAGCAGTTTATGGGGGGTATCACCCCTCCACTTT. It codes for CASSLWGVSPLHF.

This clonotype was counted many times. The chain couples TRBV28 to TRBJ1-1; the match to TRBD1 covers 7 bases. V lost 5 bases to trimming and J lost 0 bases; unmatched junction nucleotides: 3. The length of the CDR3 is 14 residues. In germline, CDR1 is MDHEN, CDR2 SYDVKM. The CDR3 DNA reads as TGTGCCAGCAGTCAGGGACAGTTGAACACTGAAGCTTTCTTT. Translation: CASSQGQLNTEAFF.

CDR3 amino acids: CAISADSYEQYF. The CDR3 DNA reads as TGTGCCATCAGCGCGGACAGCTACGAGCAGTACTTC. This sequence joins TRBV10-3 and TRBJ2-7; tentative D call: TRBD1 (6 bases). The length of the CDR3 is 12 residues. Germline-derived CDR1 and CDR2 are ENHRY and SYGVKD. The V gene lost 6 bases and the J gene lost 3 bases, with 9 bases spanning the gap.

This clonotype has at least ten counts. The chain combines TRBV6-1 with TRBJ1-5; 7 nucleotides line up with TRBD1. The germline CDR1 and CDR2 sequences are MNHNS and SASEGT. This CDR3 has 13 residues. Losses at the gene ends were 8 bases for V and 2 bases for J; bases not matched to a gene: 3. CDR3 sequence: CASVGQRNQPQHF. CDR3 DNA: TGTGCCAGCGTGGGACAGCGCAATCAGCCCCAGCATTTT.

This clonotype appeared many times. The chain couples TRBV7-6 to TRBJ2-3; D is perhaps TRBD2 (5 bases). The CDR3 sequence is 15 residues long. Trimming shortened V by 5 bases and J by 6 bases, and 18 bases separated the two germline ends. Germline V CDR1 and CDR2: SGHVS, FNYEAQ. CDR3 in DNA: TGTGCCAGCAGCACTCCCGGACTGGGTGTGGATACGCAGTATTTT. Amino acid sequence: CASSTPGLGVDTQYF.

This clonotype was recorded at least ten times. The chain couples TRBV6-6 to TRBJ1-3; 7 nucleotides match TRBD1. J gave up 0 bases and V 6 bases, and 5 bases lay outside the gene matches. The CDR3 sequence is 15 residues long. Germline CDR1 reads MNHNY; CDR2 reads SVGAGI (reference sequence). This CDR3 reads CASSPRTGSGNTIYF. Here the CDR3 DNA reads TGTGCCAGCAGCCCCCGGACAGGCTCTGGAAACACCATATATTTT.

This rearrangement joins TRBV7-3 to TRBJ1-1; D is undetermined. This CDR3 comprises 14 residues. The V gene's germline CDR1 is SGHTA and CDR2 FQGTGA. The V end lost 5 bases, the J end lost 0 bases, and 10 bases lay between the germline ends. The CDR3 coding sequence is TGTGCCAGCAGCCCAAACACATTGAACACTGAAGCTTTCTTT. Translated: CASSPNTLNTEAFF.

V is TRBV4-1 and J is TRBJ2-5; 7 nucleotides agree with TRBD1. CDR3 length: 15 amino acids. CDR1 is MGHRA, CDR2 YSYEKL, per germline. V was pared by 1 base and J by 3 bases, with 5 bases of the junction left unmatched. The CDR3 sequence is CASSQGGGLKETQYF. As DNA, the CDR3 is TGCGCCAGCAGCCAAGGAGGGGGCCTAAAAGAGACCCAGTACTTC.

The chain carries TRBV5-1 and TRBJ2-3, with 7 bases that match TRBD2. The V gene's germline CDR1 is SGHRS and CDR2 YFSETQ. The CDR3 length is 15 residues. J was trimmed by 3 bases and V by 1 base; bases with no gene match: 5. The CDR3 nucleotides are TGCGCCAGCAGCTTGAACGCGGGAGTAACAGATACGCAGTATTTT. Residues: CASSLNAGVTDTQYF. The variable domain in full, completed from reference TRBV5-1 and TRBJ2-3, reads KAGVTQTPRYLIKTRGQQVTLSCSPISGHRSVSWYQQTPGQGLQFLFEYFSETQRNKGNFPGRFSGRQFSNSRSEMNVSTLELGDSALYLCASSLNAGVTDTQYFGPGTRLTVL.

This sequence joins TRBV9 and TRBJ1-1, with D possibly being TRBD1 (6 bases). V was clipped by 0 bases and J by 4 bases, with 13 bases between them. The CDR3 is 15 residues long. Germline values: CDR1 SGDLS, CDR2 YYNGEE. The CDR3 sequence: CASSVDGGQGTEAFF. In nucleotides, the CDR3 is TGTGCCAGCAGCGTAGATGGGGGGCAGGGCACTGAAGCTTTCTTT.